This TCR beta chain is from a study of T-cell reconstitution after alpha-beta-depleted transplantation in children. Overall study results and limits: At around two months after transplant, the alpha-beta T cells were reportedly derived from several hundred expanded clones that came from non-depleted graft cells. Surviving recipient cells, namely T cells and thymic progenitors, were the source of high day-60 TCRbeta diversity in some patients. The main origin of T-cell counts and diversity one year after transplant was newly produced T cells.

This clonotype was detected ten times or more. Its antigen is unknown. CDR3 length: 14 amino acids. V was pared by 7 bases and J by 1 base, with 15 bases between. Looked up from germline, CDR1 is SQVTM and CDR2 is ANQGSEA. The TCRbeta library incorporated unique molecular identifiers. TCRdb called the PCR reads again in MiXCR, with one record for every CDR3 protein. This table has about 200,000 distinct CDR3 sequences, about 7% appearing once. The sequencing used PBMCs, collected before TCRalphabeta/CD19-depleted stem cell transplant. The gene calls are TRBV29-1 and TRBJ2-3; perhaps TRBD2 as D (5 bases). The sequence was collected from a boy aged 2-15 years with acute lymphoblastic leukemia, due to receive a stem cell transplant. CDR3: CSAPPQAGTDTQYF. DNA of the CDR3: TGCAGCGCCCCCCCCCAAGCGGGCACAGATACGCAGTATTTT.